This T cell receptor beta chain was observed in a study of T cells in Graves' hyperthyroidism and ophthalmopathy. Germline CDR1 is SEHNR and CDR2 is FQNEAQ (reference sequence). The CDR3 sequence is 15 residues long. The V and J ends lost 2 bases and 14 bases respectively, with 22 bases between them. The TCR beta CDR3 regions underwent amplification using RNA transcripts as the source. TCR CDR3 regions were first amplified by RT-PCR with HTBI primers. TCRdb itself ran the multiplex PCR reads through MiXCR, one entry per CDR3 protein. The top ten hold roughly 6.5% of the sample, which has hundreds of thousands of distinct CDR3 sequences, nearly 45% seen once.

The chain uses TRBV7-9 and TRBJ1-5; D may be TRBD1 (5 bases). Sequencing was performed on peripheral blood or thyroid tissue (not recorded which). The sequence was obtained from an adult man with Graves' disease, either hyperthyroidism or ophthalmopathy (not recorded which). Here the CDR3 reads CASSLIGTSETREHF. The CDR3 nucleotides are TGTGCCAGCAGCTTAATAGGGACTAGCGAGACACGAGAGCATTTT.